The T cell receptor beta chain described here comes from a study of blood T cell repertoires in COVID-19. Looking at the study overall: What the recovered Cohort 3 donors had was two negative PCRs, clearance, or symptom resolution.

The data were produced by immunoSEQ multiplex PCR, yet TCRdb's version contains in-frame clones alone and is incomplete. Here the sample spans roughly 200,000 clones, about nine tenths being singletons. The length of the CDR3 is 18 residues. Trimming took 4 bases from V and 1 from J, leaving 22 bases between them. Per germline, CDR1 LNHDA and CDR2 SQIVND (reference sequence). This receptor was taken from a woman between 45 and 65 years old in a cohort exposed to, infected with or recovered from COVID-19 (not recorded which). V usage is TRBV19 and J usage is TRBJ2-5, with D possibly matching TRBD2 (6 bases). Sequenced material: PBMCs or T cells enriched from blood (not recorded which). Here the CDR3 DNA reads TGTGCCAGTAGTACTTACACCTCGCCGGGGGTCAGCCAAGAGACCCAGTACTTC. Translation: CASSTYTSPGVSQETQYF.